A single sample gave rise to the 18 T cell receptor beta chains below, sequenced in a study of identical twins. TCRdb ran MiXCR on the 5' RACE reads and lists one entry per CDR3 protein. The table has about 720,000 distinct CDR3 sequences, under 9% seen once. Separately, the same data were catalogued under a study of yellow fever vaccine responses in identical twins.

The sample was PBMCs. The receptors shown here come from a woman in her late teens or twenties in good health.

In its sample, this clonotype was seen a few times. The chain couples TRBV29-1 to TRBJ2-1, with 8 nucleotides matching TRBD2. This CDR3 is built from 14 residues. V lost 4 bases, J lost 9 bases, and 11 bases stayed unmatched. The germline CDR1 and CDR2 sequences are SQVTM and ANQGSEA. The CDR3 DNA is TGCAGCGTTGCGGGGCTAGCGGGTTTAGGTGAGCAGTTCTTC. Residues: CSVAGLAGLGEQFF.

The chain employs TRBV11-1 and TRBJ1-1, with D tentatively TRBD1 (6 bases). CDR3 length equals 21 residues. Germline-derived CDR1 and CDR2 are SGHAT and FQDESV (reference sequence). V lost 4 bases and J 0 bases, leaving 30 bases between the germline ends. CDR3 DNA: TGTGCCAGCAGCTCCCCTTGGGGGTCGATGGGGGGCGATGTCATGAACACTGAAGCTTTCTTT. Protein: CASSSPWGSMGGDVMNTEAFF.

This clonotype has more than one count but fewer than ten. The gene calls are TRBV6-5 and TRBJ2-1; D gene unclear. Trimming shortened V by 2 bases and J by 5 bases, and 10 bases separated the two germline ends. The CDR3 contains 14 residues. Germline V gene lookup returns CDR1 MNHEY and CDR2 SVGAGI. The CDR3 DNA is TGTGCCAGCAGTTACGGTCTCTCAAACAATGAGCAGTTCTTC. It yields the protein CASSYGLSNNEQFF.

The V gene is TRBV10-3, the J gene TRBJ2-1, with 7 bases that match TRBD1. Trimming cost V 6 bases and J 10 bases; bases outside gene matches: 3. This CDR3 has 11 amino acids. Germline lookup yields CDR1 ENHRY and CDR2 SYGVKD. DNA of the CDR3: TGTGCCATCAGGAGGGGACAGGAGCAGTTCTTC. It specifies CAIRRGQEQFF.

This clonotype was observed a handful of times. The chain combines TRBV14 with TRBJ2-7, with a tentative D call TRBD1 (6 bases). Between the trimmed V and J ends, which lost 2 bases and 2 bases, there was a span of 13 bases. Germline CDR1 reads SGHDN; CDR2 reads FVKESK. This CDR3 has 15 amino acids. This chain's CDR3 is CASSQNRAPAYEQYF. The CDR3 DNA sequence: TGTGCCAGCAGCCAAAACAGGGCACCGGCCTACGAGCAGTACTTC.

The chain is built from TRBV28 and TRBJ2-6, with 10 nucleotides matching TRBD1. The CDR3 has 17 amino acids. Germline loops: CDR1 MDHEN, CDR2 SYDVKM. With V trimmed by 6 bases and J by 1 base, 6 bases remained unmatched. CDR3: CASSQTGGASGANVLTF. DNA for the CDR3: TGTGCCAGCAGCCAGACAGGGGGCGCTTCTGGGGCCAACGTCCTGACTTTC. Using reference TRBV28 and TRBJ2-6 for the parts outside the CDR3, the full variable domain is DVKVTQSSRYLVKRTGEKVFLECVQDMDHENMFWYRQDPGLGLRLIYFSYDVKMKEKGDIPEGYSVSREKKERFSLILESASTNQTSMYLCASSQTGGASGANVLTFGAGSRLTVL.

In this sample, this clonotype turned up a few times. The rearrangement uses TRBV7-2 and TRBJ2-7; 7 nucleotides match TRBD1. The length of the CDR3 is 15 residues. Germline-derived CDR1 and CDR2 are SGHTA and FQGNSA. With V trimmed by 2 bases and J by 2 bases, 6 bases remained unmatched. The CDR3 here is CASSLYRGETYEQYF. The CDR3, as DNA: TGTGCCAGCAGCTTATACAGGGGCGAAACCTACGAGCAGTACTTC.

This clonotype was recorded many times. The chain is built from TRBV5-1 and TRBJ2-7; 8 bases line up with TRBD1. The germline gives CDR1 SGHRS, CDR2 YFSETQ. Trimming cost V 8 bases and J 1 base; bases outside gene matches: 11. The CDR3 totals 15 residues. The CDR3 DNA is TGCGCCAGACAACGACAGGGGCAGGAGTCCTACGAGCAGTACTTC. This translates into CARQRQGQESYEQYF.

The CDR3, as DNA: TGTGCCAGCAGTTCCCCCGAGCCGACCTACAATGAGCAGTTCTTC. It encodes CASSSPEPTYNEQFF. V is TRBV6-5 and J is TRBJ2-1; D remains unclear. V lost 4 bases and J lost 2, with 12 bases in between. The germline gives CDR1 MNHEY, CDR2 SVGAGI. The CDR3 extends over 15 amino acids.

This clonotype was recorded a few times. This chain uses TRBV10-3 with TRBJ2-1; TRBD1 matches 12 bases. The CDR3 loop spans 16 amino acids. Trimming took 1 base from V and 7 from J; bases not matched to a gene: 5. Per the germline V gene, CDR1 is ENHRY and CDR2 is SYGVKD. CDR3 loop: CAISEWGQGAMNEQFF. In DNA form, the CDR3 reads TGTGCCATCAGTGAGTGGGGACAGGGGGCAATGAATGAGCAGTTCTTC.

The chain is built from TRBV10-3 and TRBJ2-7; 8 bases agree with TRBD1. Trimming at V came to 7 bases and at J to 2 bases, leaving 7 bases not matched to a gene. Germline V lookup: CDR1 ENHRY, CDR2 SYGVKD. CDR3 size: 14 residues. The CDR3 coding sequence is TGTGCCATCATGTCCCAGGGGGCAACCTACGAGCAGTACTTC. Translated: CAIMSQGATYEQYF.

The chain joins TRBV5-1 to TRBJ2-2; no clear D gene. This CDR3 region has 16 residues. Germline V gene data show CDR1 as SGHRS and CDR2 as YFSETQ. Between the trimmed V and J ends, which lost 4 bases and 0 bases, there was a span of 13 bases. CDR3 in DNA: TGCGCCAGCAGCCCAGAGCCAGGAACGAACACCGGGGAGCTGTTTTTT. Residues: CASSPEPGTNTGELFF.

This clonotype came up many times. The rearrangement uses TRBV29-1 and TRBJ1-3, with 7 bases that match TRBD1. Germline CDR1 is SQVTM and CDR2 is ANQGSEA. Unmatched junction bases numbered 5, after V lost 5 bases and J lost 7 bases. This CDR3 comprises 12 residues. The CDR3 sequence is CSVWTGGNTIYF. The CDR3 bases are TGCAGCGTTTGGACAGGTGGTAACACCATATATTTT.

The rearrangement joins TRBV29-1 to TRBJ2-7; TRBD1 agrees at 10 bases. The CDR3 totals 12 residues. V dropped 7 bases and J dropped 7; count of bases not matched to a gene: 7. The germline gives CDR1 SQVTM, CDR2 ANQGSEA. The CDR3 nucleotides are TGCAGCGCCGGGACAGGGGTTCGGGAGCAGTACTTC. Residues: CSAGTGVREQYF.

This clonotype was observed a few times. J is TRBJ1-6 and V is TRBV5-1, with a possible D match to TRBD1 (5 bases). Germline CDR1 reads SGHRS; CDR2 reads YFSETQ. The CDR3 is made up of 15 amino acids. Between the trimmed V and J ends, which lost 5 bases and 14 bases, there was a span of 23 bases. The chain's CDR3 is CASSSEVGMGVSLHF. CDR3 sequence (DNA): TGCGCCAGCAGTTCCGAAGTGGGAATGGGGGTTTCCCTCCACTTT.

This clonotype was picked up a small number of times. The V gene is TRBV28, the J gene TRBJ2-2; no definite D call. The CDR3 consists of 14 residues. With 10 bases removed from V and 7 bases from J, the gap between germline ends came to 19 bases. Germline loops: CDR1 MDHEN, CDR2 SYDVKM. The CDR3 reads CATSPRVLVGELFF. Written as DNA, the CDR3 is TGTGCCACCAGCCCTCGGGTGTTAGTCGGGGAGCTGTTTTTT.

This chain connects TRBV18 to TRBJ2-2; D is perhaps TRBD1 (5 bases). Trimming shortened V by 2 bases and J by 3 bases, and 7 bases separated the two germline ends. Germline V gene lookup returns CDR1 KGHSH and CDR2 LQKENI. The CDR3 sequence is 14 residues long. The CDR3 sequence: CASSPRGDTGELFF. CDR3 DNA: TGTGCCAGCTCACCAAGGGGCGACACCGGGGAGCTGTTTTTT.

A note on this clonotype: A much larger clone lies one base from this, so it may be a read error. The chain combines TRBV10-3 with TRBJ2-6; TRBD1 agrees at 12 bases. CDR1 ENHRY and CDR2 SYGVKD come from the germline V gene. CDR3 size: 19 residues. CDR3 region: CTISPSPGQGAGRANVLTF. CDR3 nucleotides: TGTACCATCAGTCCCAGCCCGGGACAGGGGGCCGGAAGGGCCAACGTCCTGACTTTC.